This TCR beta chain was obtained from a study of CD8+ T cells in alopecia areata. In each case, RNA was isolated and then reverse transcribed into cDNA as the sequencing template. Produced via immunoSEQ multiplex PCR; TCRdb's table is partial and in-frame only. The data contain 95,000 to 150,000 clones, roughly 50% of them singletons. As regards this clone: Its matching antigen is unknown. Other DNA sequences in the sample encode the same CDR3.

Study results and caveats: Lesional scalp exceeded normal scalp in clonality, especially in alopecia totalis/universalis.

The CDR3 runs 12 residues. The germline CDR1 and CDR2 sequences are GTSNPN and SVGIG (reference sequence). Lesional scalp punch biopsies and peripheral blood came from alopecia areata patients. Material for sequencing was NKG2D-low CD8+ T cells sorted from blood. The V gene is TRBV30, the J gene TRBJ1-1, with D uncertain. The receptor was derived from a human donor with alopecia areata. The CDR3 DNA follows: TGTGCATCCGATCGGGGGAACACTGAAGCTTTCTTT. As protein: CASDRGNTEAFF.